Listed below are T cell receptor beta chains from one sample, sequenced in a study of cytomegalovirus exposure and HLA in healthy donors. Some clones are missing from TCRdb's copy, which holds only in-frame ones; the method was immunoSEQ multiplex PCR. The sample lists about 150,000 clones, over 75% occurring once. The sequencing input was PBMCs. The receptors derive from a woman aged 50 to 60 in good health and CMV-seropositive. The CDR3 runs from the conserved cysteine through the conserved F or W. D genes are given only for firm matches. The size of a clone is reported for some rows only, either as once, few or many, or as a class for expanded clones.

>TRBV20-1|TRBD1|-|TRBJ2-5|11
CSANRGETQYF
TGCAGTGCTAACAGGGGGGAGACCCAGTACTTC
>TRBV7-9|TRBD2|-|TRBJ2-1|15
CSEGTSGGADNEQFF
TGTTCCGAAGGGACTAGCGGGGGGGCCGACAATGAGCAGTTCTTC
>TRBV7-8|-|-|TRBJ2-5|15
CASSLPGVNQETQYF
TGTGCCAGCAGCTTACCAGGGGTAAATCAAGAGACCCAGTACTTC
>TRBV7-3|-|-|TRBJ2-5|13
CASSLRREETQYF
TGTGCCAGCAGCTTAAGAAGGGAGGAGACCCAGTACTTC
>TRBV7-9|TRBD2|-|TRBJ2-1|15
CASSHTSGGRVEQFF
TGTGCCAGCAGCCACACTAGCGGGGGTAGGGTTGAGCAGTTCTTC
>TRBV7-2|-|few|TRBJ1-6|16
CASSGPGSSYNSPLHF
TGTGCCAGCAGCGGACCCGGGAGTTCCTATAATTCACCCCTCCACTTT
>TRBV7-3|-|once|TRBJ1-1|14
CASSPDRMNTEAFF
TGTGCCAGCAGCCCGGACAGAATGAACACTGAAGCTTTCTTT
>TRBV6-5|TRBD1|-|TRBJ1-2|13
CASSSRTGGGYTF
TGTGCCAGCAGTTCACGGACAGGGGGTGGCTACACCTTC
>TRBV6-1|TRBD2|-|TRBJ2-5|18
CASSEARGKRGGRETQYF
TGTGCCAGCAGTGAAGCACGGGGAAAGCGGGGGGGCCGAGAGACCCAGTACTTC
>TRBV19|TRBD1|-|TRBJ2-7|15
CASRPKTGVTYEQYF
TGTGCCAGTAGACCGAAGACAGGGGTCACCTACGAGCAGTACTTC
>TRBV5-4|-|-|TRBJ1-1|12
CASSLDSLEAFF
TGTGCCAGCAGCCTTGACAGTTTGGAAGCTTTCTTT
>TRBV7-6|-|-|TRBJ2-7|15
CASSRQDASSYEQYF
TGTGCCAGCAGCCGACAGGACGCGAGCTCCTACGAGCAGTACTTC
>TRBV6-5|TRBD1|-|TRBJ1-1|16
CASSYGAGGMGTEAFF
TGTGCCAGCAGTTACGGGGCAGGGGGAATGGGCACTGAAGCTTTCTTT
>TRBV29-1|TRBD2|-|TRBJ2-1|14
CSDPVFLAANEQFF
TGCAGCGACCCCGTATTCCTAGCGGCCAATGAGCAGTTCTTC
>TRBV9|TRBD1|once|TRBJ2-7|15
CASSRGQGASYEQYF
TGTGCCAGCAGTCGTGGACAGGGGGCCTCCTACGAGCAGTACTTC
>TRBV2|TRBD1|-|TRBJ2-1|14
CASKDRGFYNEQFF
TGTGCCAGCAAAGACAGGGGATTTTACAATGAGCAGTTCTTC
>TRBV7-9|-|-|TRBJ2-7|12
CASSLAIEGPYF
TGTGCCAGCAGCTTAGCGATTGAGGGCCCGTACTTC
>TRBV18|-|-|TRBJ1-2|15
CASSPPSGGARGYTF
TGTGCCAGCTCACCACCGTCGGGGGGCGCGAGAGGCTACACCTTC
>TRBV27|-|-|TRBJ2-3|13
CASSLAGVDTQYF
TGTGCCAGCAGTTTAGCAGGGGTAGATACGCAGTATTTT
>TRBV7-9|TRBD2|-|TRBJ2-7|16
CASSSPPGGGRYEQYF
TGTGCCAGCAGCTCCCCACCGGGCGGGGGGCGGTACGAGCAGTACTTC
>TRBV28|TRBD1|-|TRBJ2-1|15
CASSSPGQGYNEQFF
TGTGCCAGCAGTTCCCCGGGACAGGGCTACAATGAGCAGTTCTTC
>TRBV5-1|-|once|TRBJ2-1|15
CASSALGGSYNEQFF
TGCGCCAGCAGCGCTCTTGGCGGCTCCTACAATGAGCAGTTCTTC
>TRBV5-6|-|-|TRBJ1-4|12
CASSLQGRKLFF
TGTGCCAGCAGCTTGCAGGGTCGGAAACTGTTTTTT
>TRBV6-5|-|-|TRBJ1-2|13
CASSYRDFYGYTF
TGTGCCAGCAGTTACCGCGATTTCTATGGCTACACCTTC
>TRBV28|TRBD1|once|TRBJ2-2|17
CASSSSRDRANTGELFF
TGTGCCAGCAGTTCTAGCCGGGACAGGGCGAACACCGGGGAGCTGTTTTTT
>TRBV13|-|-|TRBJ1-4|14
CASSHGGGAEKLFF
TGTGCCAGCAGCCACGGGGGAGGAGCCGAAAAACTGTTTTTT
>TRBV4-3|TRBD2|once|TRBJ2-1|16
CASSQEGVAGYNEQFF
TGCGCCAGCAGCCAAGAAGGGGTAGCGGGGTACAATGAGCAGTTCTTC
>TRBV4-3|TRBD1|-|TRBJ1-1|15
CASSQEPGGRTEAFF
TGCGCCAGCAGCCAAGAACCAGGGGGCCGCACTGAAGCTTTCTTT
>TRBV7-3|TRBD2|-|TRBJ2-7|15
CASSLISGGSYEQYF
TGTGCCAGCAGCTTAATAAGCGGGGGCTCCTACGAGCAGTACTTC
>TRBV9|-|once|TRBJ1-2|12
CASSVGGFGYTF
TGTGCCAGCAGCGTAGGTGGCTTTGGCTACACCTTC
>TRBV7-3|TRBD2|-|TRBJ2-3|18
CASSPEGLAGPDTDTQYF
TGTGCCAGCAGCCCCGAGGGGCTAGCGGGGCCAGACACAGATACGCAGTATTTT
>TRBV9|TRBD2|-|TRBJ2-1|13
CASSVDGRGEQFF
TGTGCCAGCAGCGTAGACGGGAGGGGAGAGCAGTTCTTC
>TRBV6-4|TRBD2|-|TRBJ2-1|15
CASRELAGDLNEQFF
TGTGCCAGCAGGGAGTTAGCGGGGGACTTGAATGAGCAGTTCTTC
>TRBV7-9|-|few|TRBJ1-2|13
CASTPEGIYGYTF
TGTGCCAGCACCCCGGAGGGTATCTATGGCTACACCTTC
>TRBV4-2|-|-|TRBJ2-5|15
CASSQGSGGGETQYF
TGTGCCAGCAGCCAAGGGTCGGGGGGCGGAGAGACCCAGTACTTC
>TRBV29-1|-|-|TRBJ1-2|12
CSAGFPEAGYTF
TGCAGTGCTGGATTCCCCGAGGCGGGCTACACCTTC
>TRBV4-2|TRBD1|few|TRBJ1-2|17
CASSQDMTGTMSYGYTF
TGTGCCAGCAGCCAAGATATGACAGGGACCATGAGCTATGGCTACACCTTC
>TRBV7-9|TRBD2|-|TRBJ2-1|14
CSSSLRGDYNEQFF
TGTTCCAGCAGCTTACGGGGGGACTACAATGAGCAGTTCTTC
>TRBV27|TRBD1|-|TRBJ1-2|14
CASSTTGGKYGYTF
TGTGCCAGCAGCACCACAGGGGGCAAGTATGGCTACACCTTC
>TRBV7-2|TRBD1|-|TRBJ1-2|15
CASSFEGQGGYGYTF
TGTGCCAGCAGCTTTGAGGGACAGGGGGGCTATGGCTACACCTTC
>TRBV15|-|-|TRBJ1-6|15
CATSRNYGGNSPLHF
TGTGCCACCAGCAGAAACTACGGCGGCAATTCACCCCTCCACTTT
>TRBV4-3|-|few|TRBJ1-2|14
CASSQSQGNYGYTF
TGCGCCAGCAGCCAATCTCAGGGTAACTATGGCTACACCTTC
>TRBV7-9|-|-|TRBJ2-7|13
CASSSLGAYEQYF
TGTGCCAGCAGCTCCTTAGGAGCCTACGAGCAGTACTTC